This T cell receptor (beta chain) was retrieved from a study of graft-versus-host responses after intestinal transplantation. About the study: Anti-thymocyte globulin induction, then tacrolimus and steroids for two to four years, went to all recipients.

Worth noting for this clone: Its antigen is currently unknown.

Sequencing was performed with immunoSEQ multiplex PCR; in TCRdb, only in-frame clones are kept and a portion is missing. The sample comprises over 80,000 clones, 91% of which are singletons, and roughly 0.17% rests with the top ten. In germline, CDR1 is SQVTM, CDR2 ANQGSEA. V was clipped by 3 bases and J by 8 bases, with 14 bases between them. The CDR3 loop spans 13 amino acids. The chain uses TRBV29-1 and TRBJ1-5; the D is unclear. This sequence was found in a human donor who was the organ donor for an intestinal transplant. Sequenced here: unstimulated CD4+ T cells sorted from spleen or lymph node cells, sampled before transplant. Here the CDR3 reads CSVESGLGEPQHF. DNA of the CDR3: TGCAGCGTTGAGTCAGGTCTCGGTGAGCCCCAGCATTTT.